This TCR beta chain was captured in a study of graft-versus-host responses after intestinal transplantation. Study-level background: Transplants given to recipients were multivisceral, liver-intestinal, or isolated intestinal. Every recipient underwent anti-thymocyte globulin induction, then tacrolimus and steroids for roughly 3 years. Regarding the study as a whole: Graft-donor T cell macrochimerism in patients accompanied high graft-versus-host to host-versus-graft clonal ratios in allografts. Early after transplant, HvG declines were associated with peak levels of circulating GvH clones.

Sequencing was performed with immunoSEQ multiplex PCR; in TCRdb, only in-frame clones are kept and a portion is missing. The data show 100,000 to 130,000 clones, about nine tenths seen once. By sample fraction, this clone is medium-sized. The target antigen is unknown. This CDR3 is built from 13 residues. Trimming cost V 2 bases and J 2 bases, with 8 bases left between them. The germline CDR1 and CDR2 sequences are SGHDT and YYEEEE. The chain has TRBV5-6 and TRBJ2-7; perhaps TRBD1 as D (6 bases). The clonotype was recovered from a human donor who was the organ donor for an intestinal transplant. The input for sequencing was unstimulated CD4+ T cells sorted from spleen or lymph node cells, taken before transplant. The CDR3 protein is CASSFTGPYEQYF. The CDR3 DNA reads as TGTGCCAGCAGCTTCACAGGGCCCTACGAGCAGTACTTC.